The 9 T cell receptor beta chains below all came from one sample that was sequenced in a study of human T cells and chemical hapten exposure. Noted time point: patch test 1, 2 weeks after DPC sensitization. Treatment denoted: therapeutic diphenylcyclopropenone sensitization with weekly scalp DPC. TCRdb analysed the RACE reads with MiXCR anew, one entry per CDR3 protein. Of approximately 90,000 distinct CDR3 sequences listed, roughly 12% were seen once; the top ten hold roughly 2.1%. The specimen was whole blood, collected in connection with sensitization to the hapten diphenylcyclopropenone (DPC). Source of these receptors: a woman in her 40s with alopecia areata. Some clones in this sample may be carry-over from other donors' samples.

There are a few counts of this clonotype. The gene calls are TRBV3-1 and TRBJ2-7; D gene unclear. V lost 4 bases, J lost 5 bases, and 6 bases lay in between. The germline V gene encodes CDR1 LGHDT and CDR2 YNNKEL (reference sequence). There are 11 residues in the CDR3. The CDR3 DNA reads TGTGCCAGCAGCCTCCACGACGAGCAGTACTTC. It codes for CASSLHDEQYF.

The V gene is TRBV18, the J gene TRBJ2-3; D unclear. V shed 3 bases and J shed 11 bases, with 18 bases lying between them. CDR1 is KGHSH and CDR2 is LQKENI in the germline V gene. The CDR3 totals 14 residues. CDR3 region: CASSPDGPSNKQYF. For the CDR3, the DNA is TGTGCCAGCTCACCGGACGGACCCTCGAATAAGCAGTATTTT. Drawing the rest from reference TRBV18 and TRBJ2-3, the complete variable domain is NAGVMQNPRHLVRRRGQEARLRCSPMKGHSHVYWYRQLPEEGLKFMVYLQKENIIDESGMPKERFSAEFPKEGPSILRIQQVVRGDSAAYFCASSPDGPSNKQYFGPGTRLTVL.

This clonotype was seen at least ten times. The CDR3 nucleotides read TGTGCCAGCAGTTTAAGGCAGGGGAGCGCCCCGAGGAACGAGCAGTACTTC. It specifies CASSLRQGSAPRNEQYF. This chain links TRBV28 with TRBJ2-7; D may be TRBD1 (6 bases). V dropped 2 bases and J dropped 5 bases, with 22 bases sitting between them. Germline loops: CDR1 MDHEN, CDR2 SYDVKM. The CDR3 is made up of 17 amino acids.

The chain couples TRBV10-1 to TRBJ1-1, with 7 bases identical to TRBD1. V shed 8 bases and J 5 bases; nucleotides not matched to a gene: 8. CDR3 length: 13 residues. Germline CDR1 reads WNHNN; CDR2 reads SYGVQD (reference sequence). This CDR3 reads CASATGAQTEAFF. The CDR3 nucleotides are TGCGCCAGCGCCACAGGGGCCCAAACTGAAGCTTTCTTT.

This clonotype occurred many times. This rearrangement joins TRBV27 to TRBJ2-2; TRBD2 matches 7 bases. Trimming took 7 bases from V and 4 from J; bases not matched to a gene: 6. The CDR3 covers 14 residues. Per germline, CDR1 MNHEY and CDR2 SMNVEV (reference sequence). In DNA, the CDR3 is TGTGCCAGCAAGGCGGGAGCGGGCACCGGGGAGCTGTTTTTT. Translation: CASKAGAGTGELFF.

The J gene is TRBJ1-3, the V gene TRBV6-6; D is undetermined. The V end was cut by 6 bases, the J end by 0 bases, with 9 bases between. The germline CDR1 and CDR2 sequences are MNHNY and SVGAGI (reference sequence). The CDR3 runs 14 residues. In DNA form, the CDR3 reads TGTGCCAGCAGGCTTCGGACCTCTGGAAACACCATATATTTT. Its translation: CASRLRTSGNTIYF.

V is TRBV28 and J is TRBJ2-7; D may be TRBD2 (5 bases). The CDR3 spans 15 residues. V lost 8 bases to trimming and J lost 2 bases, with 19 bases between them. Germline CDR1 MDHEN, CDR2 SYDVKM. This CDR3 is CASSFRPGRAYEQYF. In DNA form, the CDR3 reads TGTGCCAGCTCCTTCCGCCCTGGGCGGGCCTACGAGCAGTACTTC.

The table lists this clonotype with many counts. V gene TRBV5-6 combines with J gene TRBJ2-7, with 7 positions matching TRBD1. This CDR3 region has 13 residues. CDR1 and CDR2 from the germline V gene are SGHDT and YYEEEE. After removal of 4 bases from V and 2 bases from J, the junction contained 3 bases not matched to a gene. CDR3 sequence (DNA): TGTGCCAGCAGCCTAGGGGGCCCCTACGAGCAGTACTTC. Protein sequence: CASSLGGPYEQYF.

This clonotype was recorded a few times. The chain uses TRBV6-2 or TRBV6-3 and TRBJ2-7; maybe TRBD1 (6 bases). This CDR3 has 13 residues. CDR1 is MNHEY, CDR2 SVGEGT, per germline. V lost 6 bases to trimming and J lost 7 bases, with 16 bases between them. CDR3 bases: TGTGCCAGCAGACGGGACACCTATGGGGAGCAGTACTTC. Encoded protein: CASRRDTYGEQYF.